Listed below are T cell receptor beta chains from one sample, sequenced in a study of OX40 agonist ivuxolimab in advanced cancers. Assay: immunoSEQ multiplex PCR; the TCRdb copy retains only in-frame clones and omits some. The sample lists about 98,000 clones, roughly 93% occurring once. Sequences were derived from CD4+ or CD8+ T cells sorted from blood, sampled in a trial of the OX40 agonist ivuxolimab. All receptors derive from an adult with an advanced solid tumor such as melanoma, head and neck, liver or kidney cancer. Both conserved end residues are part of each CDR3. The D gene is left open where the match is weak.

J gene	CDR3 length	D gene	V gene	CDR3 DNA	CDR3 protein
TRBJ2-1	12	TRBD1	TRBV5-1	TGCGCCAGCAGCTTCGGACAGGGAAAGCAGTTCTTC	CASSFGQGKQFF
TRBJ1-1	14	.	TRBV2	TGTGCCAGCAGTGACAGGCCAGAGAAATATGGGGCTTTCTTT	CASSDRPEKYGAFF
TRBJ2-1	11	.	TRBV12-5	TGTGCTAGTGGTTTCTTGCGTGAGCAGTTCTTC	CASGFLREQFF
TRBJ1-5	17	TRBD1	TRBV18	TGTGCCAGCTCACCGAGACCGACAGGGAGGAGGAATCAGCCCCAGCATTTT	CASSPRPTGRRNQPQHF
TRBJ2-1	15	.	TRBV6-1	TGTGCCAGCAGTGAAGGAGCGGTCATCTACAATGAGCAGTTCTTC	CASSEGAVIYNEQFF
TRBJ1-6	15	.	TRBV19	TGTGCCAGTAGTAGTGGTCCCGGAGTGAATTCACCCCTCCACTTT	CASSSGPGVNSPLHF
TRBJ2-1	14	TRBD2	TRBV28	TGTGCCAGCAGCGCACCGGGACTAGGAAATGAGCAGTTCTTC	CASSAPGLGNEQFF
TRBJ2-7	13	TRBD1	TRBV28	TGTGCCAGCAGTTCGGGACAGACCTACGAGCAGTACTTC	CASSSGQTYEQYF
TRBJ1-2	16	.	TRBV30	TGTGCCTGGAGCCTCCCGGGACATGGGGCTAACTATGGCTACACCTTC	CAWSLPGHGANYGYTF
TRBJ1-2	13	TRBD1	TRBV5-1	TGCGCCAGCAGCCGGGACAGATTCTATGGCTACACCTTC	CASSRDRFYGYTF
TRBJ2-7	13	.	TRBV15	TGTGCCACCAGCAGAGACAGTACCTACGAGCAGTACTTC	CATSRDSTYEQYF
TRBJ2-1	11	.	TRBV28	TGTGCCAGCAGTTTTTCAGGAGGGCAGTTCTTC	CASSFSGGQFF
TRBJ1-6	13	.	TRBV30	TGTGCCTGGAGTCGTGGCTCTAATTCACCCCTCCACTTT	CAWSRGSNSPLHF
TRBJ1-5	14	.	TRBV6-5	TGTGCCAGCAGTACAGTGTCGGGTGGTCAGCCCCAGCATTTT	CASSTVSGGQPQHF
TRBJ2-2	14	.	TRBV6-6	TGTGCCAGCAGCCTTCCCCCAGGGACCGGGGAGCTGTTTTTT	CASSLPPGTGELFF
TRBJ2-3	14	.	TRBV4-2	TGTGCCAGCAGCGTGGAGCGCAGCACAGATACGCAGTATTTT	CASSVERSTDTQYF
TRBJ2-1	17	TRBD2	TRBV14	TGTGCCAGCAGTCCCCTCGGCGGGGGGGCCTCCTACAATGAGCAGTTCTTC	CASSPLGGGASYNEQFF
TRBJ1-1	15	.	TRBV7-8	TGTGCCAGCAGCTTGCCGGGGGGCGTTAGGACTGAAGCTTTCTTT	CASSLPGGVRTEAFF
TRBJ2-1	14	.	TRBV7-2	TGTGCCAGCAGCTTAGAGGGTTACTACAATGAGCAGTTCTTC	CASSLEGYYNEQFF
TRBJ2-4	16	TRBD2	TRBV4-3	TGCGCCAGCAGCCGCCAGCGGGAGGTTTTCGAAAACATTCAGTACTTC	CASSRQREVFENIQYF
TRBJ1-2	14	TRBD1	TRBV27	TGTGCCAACGACCCGACAGGGGTGCACTATGGCTACACCTTC	CANDPTGVHYGYTF
TRBJ2-1	14	.	TRBV6-5	TGTGCCAGCAGTTACCAGACAGACTACAATGAGCAGTTCTTC	CASSYQTDYNEQFF
TRBJ1-1	18	TRBD1	TRBV7-2	TGTGCCAGCAGCTTCACACCACTGACAGGGCTCATGAACACTGAAGCTTTCTTT	CASSFTPLTGLMNTEAFF